This T cell receptor beta chain was captured by sequencing in a study of cytomegalovirus exposure and HLA in healthy donors. A multiplex PCR was run with 60 Vbeta primers and 13 Jbeta primers. The protocol was immunoSEQ multiplex PCR, while the TCRdb copy is restricted to in-frame clones and leaves out a portion. The sample holds about 200,000 clones, around four fifths seen once. V was cut by 2 bases and J by 1 base, with 9 bases left in between. The CDR3 is 14 residues long. Germline CDR1 reads MNHNS; CDR2 reads SASEGT. The sample comprised PBMCs. The source is a woman between 40 and 50 years old in good health and CMV-seronegative. This chain connects TRBV6-1 to TRBJ2-7, with a tentative D call TRBD2 (5 bases). CDR3 coding DNA: TGTGCCAGCAGTGAACCGGGGAAATCCTACGAGCAGTACTTC. Translating it yields CASSEPGKSYEQYF.